These 12 T cell receptor beta chains share one sample of origin, sequenced in a study of tumor and adjacent non-tumor tissue in lung cancer. The template was RNA from unsorted bulk tissue. The library came from three nested PCR rounds adapted from ARM-PCR protocols. Via MiXCR, TCRdb re-called the multiplex PCR reads, giving one row per CDR3 protein. Altogether about 110,000 distinct CDR3 sequences are present, roughly 84% being singletons, with the ten largest covering around 21%. Sequenced material: lung tumor tissue. The receptor source for this set is a man between 70 and 80 years old with non-small cell lung cancer.

Note on this clonotype: Being one base from a much bigger clone, this may be a read error. The CDR3 does not end in the conserved phenylalanine or tryptophan, so this is likely a read error. The chain recombines TRBV29-1 with TRBJ1-6; D is perhaps TRBD1 (5 bases). Germline assignment: CDR1 SQVTM and CDR2 ANQGSEA. V lost 4 bases to trimming and J lost 11 bases, with 12 bases between them. The CDR3 has 12 amino acids. The CDR3 DNA reads as TGCAGCGTTGTGGGGGGTCGGCCACCCCTCCACTAT. It translates to CSVVGGRPPLHY.

As regards this clonotype: A much more abundant neighbour one base away suggests this may be a read error. The chain combines TRBV5-1 with TRBJ2-1; 7 nucleotides agree with TRBD1. Germline V gene data show CDR1 as SGHRS and CDR2 as YFSETQ. The CDR3 has 15 residues. The DNA of the CDR3 is TGCGCCAGCAACTTGGCCGGGACAGTAAACAATGAGCAGTTCTTC. Translating gives CASNLAGTVNNEQFF.

The rearrangement joins TRBV7-8 to TRBJ1-1, with D perhaps matching TRBD1 (5 bases). The CDR3 length is 14 residues. CDR1 is SGHVS, CDR2 FQNEAQ, per germline. V was cut by 3 bases and J by 3 bases, with 11 bases left in between. The CDR3 sequence is CASSFDGGDTEAFF. Written as DNA, the CDR3 is TGTGCCAGCAGCTTCGACGGAGGGGACACTGAAGCTTTCTTT.

A word on this clonotype: One base away lies a much larger clone, so this may be a sequencing read error. This chain uses TRBV12-5 with TRBJ1-1, with a weak D call TRBD1 (5 bases). The CDR3 contains 16 residues. Germline values: CDR1 LGHNT, CDR2 FRNRAP. This chain's CDR3 is CASGLGGGGSNTEAYF. The CDR3 DNA is TGTGCTAGTGGTTTGGGGGGGGGGGGTTCGAACACTGAAGCTTACTTT.

Comment on this clonotype: The junction differs from germline at one of its ends, possibly a read error. This rearrangement joins TRBV28 to TRBJ1-1; D not certain. CDR3 length: 16 residues. Germline V CDR1 and CDR2: MDHEN, SYDVKM. The CDR3 DNA follows: TGTGCCAACAGTACCGACGTCCGCGGTCGTAGCACTGAAGCTTTCTTT. It specifies CANSTDVRGRSTEAFF.

In the case of this clonotype: A much larger clone differs by one base, so this may be a read error. The V gene is TRBV28, the J gene TRBJ1-1, with 7 nucleotides matching TRBD1. CDR3 length equals 13 residues. Germline V gene sequence: CDR1 MDHEN, CDR2 SYDVKM. CDR3 in amino acids: CASSDRVSTETFF. CDR3 DNA: TGTGCCAGCAGTGACAGGGTTTCCACTGAAACTTTCTTT.

As concerns this clonotype: An end of the junction differs from the germline gene, which may be a read error. This chain joins TRBV14 and TRBJ2-7; 10 bases agree with TRBD2. The CDR3 covers 18 residues. CDR1 is SGHDN, CDR2 FVKESK, per germline. CDR3 region: CASSQSLAGAGGTYGQYF. The CDR3 nucleotides are TGTGCCAGCAGCCAATCGCTAGCGGGAGCCGGGGGAACCTACGGGCAGTACTTC.

Details on this clonotype: Compared with germline, one end of the junction differs, possibly owing to a read error. This chain uses TRBV6-6 with TRBJ2-7; D possibly corresponds to TRBD1 (6 bases). CDR3 length: 14 amino acids. In germline, CDR1 is MNHNY, CDR2 SVGAGI (reference sequence). The CDR3, as DNA: TGTGCCAGCAGTTACCACAACAGGGCATACGGGCAGTACTTC. The encoded protein is CASSYHNRAYGQYF.

This chain uses TRBV29-1 with TRBJ1-1, with 8 nucleotides matching TRBD1. Germline V gene data show CDR1 as SQVTM and CDR2 as ANQGSEA. CDR3 size: 15 residues. The CDR3: CVVDWPGGWNTEAFF. The CDR3 bases are TGCGTCGTTGATTGGCCAGGGGGCTGGAACACTGAAGCTTTCTTT.

Of note for this clonotype: A read error is possible here, since a much larger clone lies one base away. The chain couples TRBV7-9 to TRBJ1-2; no reliable D call. The CDR3 loop spans 12 amino acids. Germline V gene sequence: CDR1 SEHNR, CDR2 FQNEAQ (reference sequence). V lost 3 bases and J 5 bases, leaving 7 bases between the germline ends. In DNA form, the CDR3 reads TGTGCCAGCAGCTTGCTGGAATATGGCTACACCTTC. Translating gives CASSLLEYGYTF. The full variable domain, rest sourced from reference TRBV7-9 and TRBJ1-2, is DTGVSQNPRHKITKRGQNVTFRCDPISEHNRLYWYRQTLGQGPEFLTYFQNEAQLEKSRLLSDRFSAERPKGSFSTLEIQRTEQGDSAMYLCASSLLEYGYTFGSGTRLTVV.

The chain employs TRBV6-1 and TRBJ1-6; no firm D call. The CDR3 runs to 13 residues. CDR1 MNHNS and CDR2 SASEGT come from the germline V gene. With 8 bases removed from V and 7 bases from J, the gap between germline ends came to 12 bases. The CDR3 region is CASHGRANSPLHF. As DNA, the CDR3 is TGTGCCAGCCATGGACGGGCGAATTCACCCCTCCACTTT.

In the case of this clonotype: Given a much more abundant clone one base away, this may be a read error. V and J are TRBV28 and TRBJ2-7, with D perhaps assigned TRBD1 or TRBD2 (6 bases each). V gave up 5 bases and J gave up 6 bases, with 23 bases separating them. There are 16 residues in the CDR3. Germline values: CDR1 MDHEN, CDR2 SYDVKM. The CDR3 DNA sequence: TGTGCCAGCAGTCGCTCTACAGGGACTCGGGTACCCGAGCAGTACTTC. Translation: CASSRSTGTRVPEQYF.